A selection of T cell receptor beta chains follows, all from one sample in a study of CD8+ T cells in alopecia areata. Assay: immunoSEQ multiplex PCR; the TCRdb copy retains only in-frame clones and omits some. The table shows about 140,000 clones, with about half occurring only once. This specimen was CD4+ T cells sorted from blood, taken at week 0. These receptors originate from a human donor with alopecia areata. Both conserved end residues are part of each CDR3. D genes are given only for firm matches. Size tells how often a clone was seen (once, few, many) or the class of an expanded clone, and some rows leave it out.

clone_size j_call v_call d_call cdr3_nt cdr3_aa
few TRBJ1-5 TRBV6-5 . TGTGCCAGCAGTGGGGGAAGGGGGGCAGATCAGCCCCAGCATTTT CASSGGRGADQPQHF
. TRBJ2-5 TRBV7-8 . TGTGCCAGCAGCTTAGCGCGGGAAGGGGAAGGTACCCAGTACTTC CASSLAREGEGTQYF
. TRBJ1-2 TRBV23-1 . TGCGCCAGCAGTCAATACGGGGACTATGGCTACACCTTC CASSQYGDYGYTF
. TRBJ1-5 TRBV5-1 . TGCGCCAGCAGCTTGGACGGGCGGGCCAATCAGCCCCAGCATTTT CASSLDGRANQPQHF
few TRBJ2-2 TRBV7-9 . TGTGCCAGCAGTTCGGCCCGGGTCACCGGGGAGCTGTTTTTT CASSSARVTGELFF
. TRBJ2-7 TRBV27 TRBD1 TGTGCCAGCAGTTACCGGGACAGGGGCTACGAGCAGTACTTC CASSYRDRGYEQYF
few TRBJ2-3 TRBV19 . TGTGCCATCTCCCGGGGCGGAAATTCAGATACGCAGTATTTT CAISRGGNSDTQYF
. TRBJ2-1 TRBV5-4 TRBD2 TGTGCCAGCAGCCTACCCCCTGGACTAGCGGGAGGCTCCTACAATGAGCAGTTCTTC CASSLPPGLAGGSYNEQFF
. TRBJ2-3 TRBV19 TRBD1 TGTGCCAGTAGCAGCCCGACAGGGGGGCGGCGAAGGTCCACAGATACGCAGTATTTT CASSSPTGGRRRSTDTQYF
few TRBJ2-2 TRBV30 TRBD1 TGTGCCTGGAGCCCGGGACAGGGCCGCACCGGGGAGCTGTTTTTT CAWSPGQGRTGELFF
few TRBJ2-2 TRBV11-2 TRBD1 TGTGCCAGCAGCTTAGGTGTGGGGACAGCTACCGGGGAGCTGTTTTTT CASSLGVGTATGELFF
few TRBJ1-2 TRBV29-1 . TGCAGCGTCCTGGGTGGAAACTATGGCTACACCTTC CSVLGGNYGYTF
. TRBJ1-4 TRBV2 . TGTGCCAGCTATAACCGGGACGGTGGTGAAAAACTGTTTTTT CASYNRDGGEKLFF
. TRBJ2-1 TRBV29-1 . TGCAGCGTTGACGCTTTTGGGGGGCGGGACCACCTTAACAATGAGCAGTTCTTC CSVDAFGGRDHLNNEQFF
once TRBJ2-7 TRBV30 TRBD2 TGTGCCTGGAGTGTGGGGGGGTACGAGCAGTACTTC CAWSVGGYEQYF
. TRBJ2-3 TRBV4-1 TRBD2 TGCGCCAGCAGCCAGACGGGACTAGCGGGGACCACAGATACGCAGTATTTT CASSQTGLAGTTDTQYF
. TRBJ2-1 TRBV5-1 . TGCGCCAGCAGGGAGGGCTCCTACAATGAGCAGTTCTTC CASREGSYNEQFF
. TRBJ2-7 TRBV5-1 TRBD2 TGCGCCAGCAGCTTGGTTTCGTTGGGACTAGTCTACGAGCAGTACTTC CASSLVSLGLVYEQYF